Presented here are 9 T cell receptor beta chains from one specimen sequenced in a study of vaccination effects on CD4 cells after COVID-19. Sequencing followed a ViraFEST assay step that expanded antigen-specific CD4+ T cells with viral peptide pools. Upon completion of roughly ten days in culture, CD4+ T cells were isolated. None of the vaccinated had previously contracted SARS-CoV-2, and their nucleocapsid antibodies tested negative. Generated by immunoSEQ multiplex PCR, the TCRdb table keeps only in-frame clones and is missing some. Of roughly 23,000 clones listed, around 62% are singletons. Their antigens are not known. The sample in question was CD4+ T cells from PBMCs cultured with HCoV-NL63 spike peptides, obtained before COVID-19 vaccination. The receptors were sampled from a human donor who received a COVID-19 vaccine.

With respect to this clone: At one end, the junction sequence differs from germline, possibly due to a read error. The chain links TRBV12-3 or TRBV12-4 to TRBJ2-5, with TRBD1 matching over 9 bases. This CDR3 region has 13 residues. CDR3 amino acids: CASRGQGVEAQYF. The CDR3 DNA is TGTGCCAGCCGGGGACAGGGAGTAGAGGCCCAGTACTTC.

The chain combines TRBV5-4 with TRBJ2-5; tentatively, D is TRBD1 (5 bases). V lost 4 bases, J lost 0 bases, and 7 bases lay in between. CDR1 and CDR2 (germline): SGHNT, YYREEE (reference sequence). This CDR3 has 13 amino acids. This CDR3 reads CASSPGYQETQYF. In DNA form, the CDR3 reads TGTGCCAGCAGCCCAGGGTACCAAGAGACCCAGTACTTC.

The chain couples TRBV6-1 to TRBJ2-7, with 11 bases lining up with TRBD1. With V trimmed by 8 bases and J by 3 bases, 6 bases remained unmatched. Germline values: CDR1 MNHNS, CDR2 SASEGT. The CDR3 loop spans 14 amino acids. The CDR3 bases are TGTGCCAGCGACGCGGGACAGGGGGTCTACGAGCAGTACTTC. Translating it yields CASDAGQGVYEQYF.

The chain is built from TRBV10-3 and TRBJ2-3; TRBD2 aligns across 9 bases. Germline V gives CDR1 ENHRY, CDR2 SYGVKD. Trimming at V came to 4 bases and at J to 3 bases, leaving 5 bases not matched to a gene. The CDR3 length is 15 residues. The CDR3 loop is CAISGAGGLTDTQYF. The CDR3 DNA is TGTGCCATCAGTGGTGCGGGAGGGCTAACAGATACGCAGTATTTT.

The chain uses TRBV6-5 and TRBJ2-1, with a tentative D call TRBD1 (6 bases). The length of the CDR3 is 15 residues. V was pared by 6 bases and J by 2 bases, with 14 bases between. CDR1 is MNHEY and CDR2 is SVGAGI in the germline V gene. The CDR3 region has the DNA TGTGCCAGCAGCCGCCAGGGGCCGGCCTACAATGAGCAGTTCTTC. Protein product: CASSRQGPAYNEQFF.

The chain combines TRBV9 with TRBJ2-1; no reliable D call. The germline V gene encodes CDR1 SGDLS and CDR2 YYNGEE. The CDR3 is made up of 8 amino acids. The CDR3 bases are TGTCCACACAATGAGCAGTTCTTC. Its protein is CPHNEQFF.

The chain couples TRBV11-2 to TRBJ2-7; D uncertain. This CDR3 is 15 amino acids long. Germline CDR1 SGHAT, CDR2 FQNNGV. V lost 2 bases, J lost 0 bases, and 11 bases lay in between. CDR3 nucleotide sequence: TGTGCCAGCAGCTTAAACTATCCTAGCTCCTACGAGCAGTACTTC. This gives the protein CASSLNYPSSYEQYF.

J is TRBJ2-3 and V is TRBV5-4, with D possibly TRBD2 on 7 matching bases. Germline CDR1 is SGHNT and CDR2 is YYREEE (reference sequence). The V end was cut by 4 bases, the J end by 4 bases, with 19 bases between. The CDR3 loop spans 16 amino acids. The CDR3 DNA follows: TGTGCCAGCAGCCAAGCGAAGGGGGGAGGGCCAGATACGCAGTATTTT. It yields the protein CASSQAKGGGPDTQYF.

The chain links TRBV2 to TRBJ1-2; perhaps TRBD1 as D (5 bases). The CDR3 totals 14 residues. The V gene lost 3 bases and the J gene lost 5 bases, with 13 bases spanning the gap. CDR1 SNHLY and CDR2 FYNNEI come from the germline V gene. CDR3 region: CASSDQGMGYGYTF. The CDR3 DNA sequence: TGTGCCAGCAGTGACCAGGGTATGGGGTATGGCTACACCTTC. Variable domain in full (rest from reference TRBV2 and TRBJ1-2): EPEVTQTPSHQVTQMGQEVILRCVPISNHLYFYWYRQILGQKVEFLVSFYNNEISEKSEIFDDQFSVERPDGSNFTLKIRSTKLEDSAMYFCASSDQGMGYGYTFGSGTRLTVV.